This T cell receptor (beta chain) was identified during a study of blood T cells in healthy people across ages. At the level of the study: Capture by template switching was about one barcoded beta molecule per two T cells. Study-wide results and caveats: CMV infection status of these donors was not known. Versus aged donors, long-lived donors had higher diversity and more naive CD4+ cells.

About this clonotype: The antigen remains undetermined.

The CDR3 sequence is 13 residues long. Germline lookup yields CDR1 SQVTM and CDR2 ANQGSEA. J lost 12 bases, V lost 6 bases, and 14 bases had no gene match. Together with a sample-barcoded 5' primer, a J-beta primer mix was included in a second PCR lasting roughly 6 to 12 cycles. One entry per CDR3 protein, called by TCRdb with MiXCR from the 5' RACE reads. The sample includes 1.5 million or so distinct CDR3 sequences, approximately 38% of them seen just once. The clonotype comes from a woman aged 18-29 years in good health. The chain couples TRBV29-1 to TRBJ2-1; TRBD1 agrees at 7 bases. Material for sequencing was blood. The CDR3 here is CSVGWDSARGQFF. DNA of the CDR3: TGCAGCGTGGGGTGGGACAGCGCACGTGGGCAGTTCTTC.